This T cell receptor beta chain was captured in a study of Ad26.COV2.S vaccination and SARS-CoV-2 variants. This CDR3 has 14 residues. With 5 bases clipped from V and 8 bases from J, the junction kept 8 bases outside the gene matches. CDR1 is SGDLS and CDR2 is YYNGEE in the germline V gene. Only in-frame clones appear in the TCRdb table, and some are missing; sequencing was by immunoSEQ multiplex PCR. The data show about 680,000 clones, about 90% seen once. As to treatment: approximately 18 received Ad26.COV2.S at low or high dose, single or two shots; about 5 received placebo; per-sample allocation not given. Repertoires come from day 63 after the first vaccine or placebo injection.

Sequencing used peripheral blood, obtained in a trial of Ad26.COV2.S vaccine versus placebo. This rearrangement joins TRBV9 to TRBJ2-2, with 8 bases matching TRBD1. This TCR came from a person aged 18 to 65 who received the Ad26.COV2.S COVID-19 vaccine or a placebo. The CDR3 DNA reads TGTGCCAGCAGATCCGGGACAGGACTAGGGGAGCTGTTTTTT. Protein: CASRSGTGLGELFF.